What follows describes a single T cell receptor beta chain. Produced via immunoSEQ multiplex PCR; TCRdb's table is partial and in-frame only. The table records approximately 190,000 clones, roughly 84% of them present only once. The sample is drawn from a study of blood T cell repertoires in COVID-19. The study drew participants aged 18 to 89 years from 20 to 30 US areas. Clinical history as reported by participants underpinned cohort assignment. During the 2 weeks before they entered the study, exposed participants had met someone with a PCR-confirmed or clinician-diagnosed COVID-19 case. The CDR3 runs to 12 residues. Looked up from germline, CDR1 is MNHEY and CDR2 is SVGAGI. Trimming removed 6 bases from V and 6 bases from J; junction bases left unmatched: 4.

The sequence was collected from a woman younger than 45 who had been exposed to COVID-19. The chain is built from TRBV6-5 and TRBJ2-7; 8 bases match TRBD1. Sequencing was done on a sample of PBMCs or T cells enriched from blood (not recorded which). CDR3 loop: CASSPDRGEQYF. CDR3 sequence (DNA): TGTGCCAGCAGCCCCGACAGGGGCGAGCAGTACTTC.